This TCR beta chain was profiled in a study of Ad26.COV2.S vaccination and SARS-CoV-2 variants. Clones were sequenced by immunoSEQ multiplex PCR, and TCRdb holds only the in-frame ones, with some missing. The table shows more than 300,000 clones, with about 86% occurring only once. Findings of the study overall: Reports say spike-specific CD8+ and CD4+ T cell responses covered substantial breadth after vaccination.

This clone was observed once. The antigen is undetermined. The treatment: around 19 received Ad26.COV2.S at low or high dose, single or two shots; 5 received placebo; per-sample allocation not given. The study sampled participants on day 63 after the first vaccine or placebo injection. The sample consisted of peripheral blood, taken in a trial of Ad26.COV2.S vaccine versus placebo. This TCR came from a person between 18 and 65 years old who received the Ad26.COV2.S COVID-19 vaccine or a placebo.

CDR3 sequence (DNA): TGTGCCAGTAGTCCCGACAGCTCGCACACTGAAGCTTTCTTT. Translating it yields CASSPDSSHTEAFF. This chain connects TRBV19 to TRBJ1-1; a possible D gene is TRBD1 (5 bases). This CDR3 is 14 amino acids long. The germline gives CDR1 LNHDA, CDR2 SQIVND (reference sequence). V dropped 5 bases and J dropped 3 bases, with 13 bases sitting between them.